One sample yielded the 14 T cell receptor beta chains listed below, sequenced in a study of tissue T cells after allogeneic stem cell transplantation. TCRdb's copy holds only in-frame clones and misses some; the assay was immunoSEQ multiplex PCR. The sample contains around 51,000 clones, 73% of which appear only once. The sample comprised sorted cells pooled from one or two spleens. The origin of the receptors is a pool of C57BL/6 mice in good health.

Comment on this clone: Gene names are the mouse ones. Coverage ceases 1 residue before the CDR3 finishes, and the germline J gene fills in the end. The V call is TRBV2, the J call TRBJ2-5, with 8 nucleotides matching TRBD2. This CDR3 spans 15 amino acids. CDR1 and CDR2 (germline): LGHNA, YSYQKL. Trimming took 1 base from V and 4 from J; bases not matched to a gene: 4. The CDR3 DNA, read in part, is TGTGCCAGCAGCCAAGCTCGACTGGGGAAAGACACCCAGTAC. It translates to CASSQARLGKDTQY. The CDR3 reads in full as CASSQARLGKDTQYF.

Notes on this clone: The genes and germline here are from mouse. The CDR3 goes on 1 residue after the read ends, and that part is filled in from the germline J gene. This sequence joins TRBV5 and TRBJ1-4; D possibly corresponds to TRBD1 (6 bases). Germline CDR1 reads LGHNA; CDR2 reads YNLKQL (reference sequence). V was shortened by 0 bases and J by 7 bases, with 12 bases between the two germline ends. This CDR3 has 15 residues. CDR3 sequence reads: CASSQDGGPVERLFF. The CDR3 DNA, read in part, is TGTGCCAGCAGCCAAGACGGGGGGCCGGTCGAAAGATTATTT.

Turning to this clone: Genes and germline are mouse. The read terminates 1 residue ahead of where the CDR3 ends, so the germline J gene completes it. The gene calls are TRBV19 and TRBJ2-7; 10 positions match TRBD2. Germline loops: CDR1 FNHDT, CDR2 SITEND (reference sequence). The V gene end was trimmed by 0 bases and the J gene end by 5 bases; junction bases not matched to a gene: 2. This CDR3 is 14 amino acids long. The CDR3: CASSIGTGGDEQYF. The sequenced part of the CDR3 DNA is TGTGCCAGCAGTATAGGGACTGGGGGAGATGAACAGTAC.

Turning to this clone: The genes are named according to mouse. The read terminates 1 residue ahead of where the CDR3 ends, so the germline J gene completes it. This chain connects TRBV13-3 to TRBJ2-3; 10 bases map to TRBD2. CDR3 length: 13 amino acids. V was clipped by 6 bases and J by 5 bases; unmatched bases: 3. Germline CDR1 and CDR2: NNHDY and SYVADS. CDR3 in amino acids: CASKLGGEETLYF. Partial CDR3 DNA: TGTGCCAGCAAACTGGGGGGGGAAGAAACGCTGTAT.

About this clone itself: Mouse germline and gene names are used. The read comes to an end 1 residue before the CDR3 does, leaving the germline J gene to fill in the end. V and J are TRBV3 and TRBJ1-1; TRBD1 matches 9 bases. The V gene's germline CDR1 is SNHLY and CDR2 FYNGKV (reference sequence). The CDR3 loop spans 14 amino acids. V gave up 5 bases and J gave up 4 bases; unmatched junction bases: 5. Here the CDR3 reads CASSPDRGSTEVFF. The DNA read from the CDR3 is TGTGCCAGCAGCCCGGACAGGGGCAGCACAGAAGTCTTC.

Worth noting for this clone: All gene names here are mouse names. The DNA ends 1 residue before the CDR3 does, and the rest of the CDR3 is filled in from the germline J gene. The chain recombines TRBV13-1 with TRBJ1-4, with 12 bases fitting TRBD1. Germline CDR1 NSHNY, CDR2 SYGAGN. The CDR3 is 15 amino acids. V shed 2 bases, J shed 7 bases, and the junction held 3 bases outside the gene matches. The CDR3 sequence: CASSEGTGGSERLFF. The sequenced part of the CDR3 DNA is TGTGCCAGCAGTGAGGGGACAGGGGGCAGCGAAAGATTATTT.

Concerning this clone itself: The genes and germline here are from mouse. The CDR3 DNA, read in part, is TGCTCCAGCAGTCAAAGGGACTGGGGGGGTGAACAGTAC. This translates into CSSSQRDWGGEQY. The full CDR3 is CSSSQRDWGGEQYF. The rearrangement links TRBV23 to TRBJ2-7; the table's D call, TRBD2, was not checked against the DNA. The read ends 1 residue shy of where the CDR3 ends; the end is completed using the germline J gene. Germline CDR1 KGHTA, CDR2 FQNQQP. This CDR3 has 14 amino acids.

A note on this clone: All gene names here are mouse names. Sequencing ends 1 residue short of the CDR3 end; the germline J gene provides the rest. This chain uses TRBV2 with TRBJ2-5, with 8 positions matching TRBD2. CDR3 length: 15 amino acids. Trimming cost V 0 bases and J 6 bases; bases outside gene matches: 5. Germline loops: CDR1 LGHNA, CDR2 YSYQKL. This chain's CDR3 is CASSQDGGGLDTQYF. The DNA read from the CDR3 is TGTGCCAGCAGCCAAGATGGGGGGGGGCTGGACACCCAGTAC.

This clone was observed a single time. Mouse names are used for the genes. Read coverage stops 1 residue before the CDR3 terminus; the germline J gene supplies the remainder. The genes are TRBV31 and TRBJ2-3; the match to TRBD2 covers 11 bases. Germline V lookup: CDR1 GKSSPN, CDR2 SITVG. The V and J ends lost 0 bases and 0 bases, in that order; junction bases with no gene match: 2. The CDR3 is made up of 16 amino acids. This CDR3 is CAWSLGLGGSAETLYF. The DNA read from the CDR3 is TGTGCCTGGAGTCTAGGACTGGGGGGAAGTGCAGAAACGCTGTAT.

Concerning this clone: The genes are named according to mouse. Coverage ceases 1 residue before the CDR3 finishes, and the germline J gene fills in the end. The chain is built from TRBV13-3 and TRBJ2-5, with 9 bases that match TRBD1. Germline lookup yields CDR1 NNHDY and CDR2 SYVADS. The CDR3 runs 14 residues. V trimming: 5 bases; J trimming: 3 bases; junction bases outside the gene matches: 4. Partial CDR3 DNA: TGTGCCAGCAGGGACAGGGGAGCTCAAGACACCCAGTAC. As protein: CASRDRGAQDTQY. The CDR3 in its entirety is CASRDRGAQDTQYF.

Remarks on this clone: The genes and germline here are from mouse. The read gets to within 1 residue of the CDR3 end, and the germline J gene fills in the rest. The chain carries TRBV15 and TRBJ2-5, with TRBD2 matching over 7 bases. Germline CDR1 and CDR2: SGHND and FRSKSL. This CDR3 spans 13 amino acids. Trimming at V came to 5 bases and at J to 4 bases, leaving 3 bases not matched to a gene. The sequenced CDR3 bases are TGTGCCAGCAGTAACTGGGGCGAAGACACCCAGTAC. Amino acids: CASSNWGEDTQY. The CDR3 reads in full as CASSNWGEDTQYF.

This clone was seen only a few times. Genes and germline come from the mouse. The read is 1 residue too short to cover the CDR3 end, so that end is filled in from the germline J gene. The V gene is TRBV12-2, the J gene TRBJ2-1, with D perhaps matching TRBD1 or TRBD2 (5 bases each). The CDR3 spans 15 residues. V shed 1 base and J shed 4 bases, with 13 bases lying between them. Germline lookup yields CDR1 SGHLS and CDR2 HYDKME. CDR3 DNA (partial): TGTGCCAGCTCTCTGTTCCGGGACGGTTATGCTGAGCAGTTC. Amino acids: CASSLFRDGYAEQF. In full, the CDR3 reads CASSLFRDGYAEQFF.

A note on this clone: The gene names here belong to mouse. The CDR3 extends 1 residue past the end of the read, so its final part is completed from the germline J gene. The V gene is TRBV3, the J gene TRBJ1-4; TRBD1 matches at 7 bases. The CDR3 length is 15 residues. Germline trimming cut 4 bases from V and 0 bases from J; bases unmatched to any gene: 2. Germline V gene sequence: CDR1 SNHLY, CDR2 FYNGKV (reference sequence). CDR3 bases read: TGTGCCAGCAGCTCGGACAGGATTTCCAACGAAAGATTATTT. As protein: CASSSDRISNERLF. In full, the CDR3 is CASSSDRISNERLFF.

Details on this clone: Germline and genes: mouse. With the read ending 1 residue before the CDR3 end, the germline J gene is used to fill in that end. V gene TRBV13-2 combines with J gene TRBJ1-2; 8 bases match TRBD1. The germline V gene has CDR1 NNHNN and CDR2 SYGAGS (reference sequence). V dropped 0 bases and J dropped 3; count of bases not matched to a gene: 1. The CDR3 totals 14 residues. CDR3 DNA (partial): TGTGCCAGCGGTGATGCAGGGGGCGACTCCGACTACACC. The encoded protein is CASGDAGGDSDYT. The whole CDR3 protein is CASGDAGGDSDYTF.